The T cell receptor (beta chain) described here comes from a study of T cell changes during pregnancy in multiple sclerosis. Sequenced by immunoSEQ multiplex PCR; TCRdb stores in-frame clones only, minus some. Of 40,000 to 60,000 clones in the sample, approximately 94% were seen once. The receptor's source is a female donor with multiple sclerosis, enrolled in a pregnancy study. Sequences were derived from CD4+ T cells from peripheral blood mononuclear cells, sampled in the third trimester of pregnancy.

The CDR3 here is CASSLKGAASYEQYF. The DNA of the CDR3 is TGCGCCAGCAGCTTAAAGGGGGCGGCCTCCTACGAGCAGTACTTC. The chain combines TRBV5-1 with TRBJ2-7, with TRBD1 matching 7 bases. V gave up 2 bases and J gave up 0 bases; unmatched junction bases: 5. This CDR3 comprises 15 residues. The germline gives CDR1 SGHRS, CDR2 YFSETQ.